The 32 T cell receptor beta chains below come from one sample, sequenced in a study of T cells in Graves' hyperthyroidism and ophthalmopathy. RNA transcripts gave rise to amplified TCR beta CDR3 regions. A set of HTBI primers served as the primers for a first-round RT-PCR of the TCR CDR3. One entry per CDR3 protein, called by TCRdb with MiXCR from the multiplex PCR reads. The repertoire holds under 300,000 distinct CDR3 sequences, with 15% as singletons. The sample consisted of blood. The receptors derive from a woman in her fifties or sixties with Graves' hyperthyroidism that later progressed to Graves' ophthalmopathy.

This clonotype appeared many times. This chain connects TRBV7-8 to TRBJ1-5; a possible D gene is TRBD1 (5 bases). The CDR3 contains 14 residues. Trimming removed 6 bases at V and 5 bases at J, with 14 bases between. Per the germline V gene, CDR1 is SGHVS and CDR2 is FQNEAQ. CDR3: CASRTVGRDQPQHF. The CDR3 nucleotides are TGTGCCAGCAGGACAGTGGGCCGCGATCAGCCCCAGCATTTT. Looking up the rest from reference TRBV7-8 and TRBJ1-5 gives the full variable domain: GAGVSQSPRYKVAKRGQDVALRCDPISGHVSLFWYQQALGQGPEFLTYFQNEAQLDKSGLPSDRFFAERPEGSVSTLKIQRTQQEDSAVYLCASRTVGRDQPQHFGDGTRLSIL.

The chain has TRBV5-4 and TRBJ2-3, with a possible D match to TRBD1 (6 bases). CDR1 is SGHNT and CDR2 is YYREEE in the germline V gene (reference sequence). This CDR3 comprises 15 residues. Between the trimmed V and J ends, which lost 1 base and 5 bases, there was a span of 14 bases. The CDR3 nucleotides read TGTGCCAGCAGCTTGAGGCAGGGGTGGGGAGATACGCAGTATTTT. It is translated as CASSLRQGWGDTQYF.

This clonotype was seen repeatedly, ten times or more. The chain is built from TRBV5-1 and TRBJ2-7, with 10 positions matching TRBD2. CDR3 length: 15 residues. V shed 1 base and J 6 bases; nucleotides not matched to a gene: 7. In germline, CDR1 is SGHRS, CDR2 YFSETQ. The CDR3 protein is CASSLLAGEGREQYF. The CDR3 coding sequence is TGCGCCAGCAGCTTGCTAGCGGGAGAAGGCCGCGAGCAGTACTTC.

This clonotype appeared many times. The chain couples TRBV18 to TRBJ1-1; no definite D call. The CDR3 loop spans 16 amino acids. From germline, CDR1 is KGHSH and CDR2 LQKENI. Trimming took off 3 bases at V and 1 base at J, with 15 bases between the two ends. This CDR3 is CASSPPGHTSNTEAFF. The CDR3 coding sequence is TGTGCCAGCTCACCCCCCGGGCACACGTCGAACACTGAAGCTTTCTTT.

This clonotype was counted ten times or more. The chain recombines TRBV28 with TRBJ2-3; D possibly corresponds to TRBD2 (6 bases). Trimming removed 8 bases at V and 0 bases at J, with 12 bases between. The V gene's germline CDR1 is MDHEN and CDR2 SYDVKM. CDR3 length equals 14 residues. CDR3 region: CASGALASTDTQYF. As DNA, the CDR3 is TGTGCCAGCGGGGCACTAGCTAGCACAGATACGCAGTATTTT.

The table lists this clonotype with many counts. Here the CDR3 reads CASSPARGGTDTQYF. The CDR3 region has the DNA TGTGCCAGCAGCCCAGCTAGGGGTGGCACAGATACGCAGTATTTT. The rearrangement uses TRBV6-1 and TRBJ2-3; the D gene is possibly TRBD1 (5 bases). CDR3 length: 15 amino acids. Germline CDR1 and CDR2: MNHNS and SASEGT. The V and J ends lost 6 bases and 1 base respectively, with 14 bases between them.

This clonotype showed up many times. The chain uses TRBV11-2 and TRBJ2-1; 8 bases line up with TRBD2. Trimming removed 4 bases from V and 6 bases from J; junction bases left unmatched: 5. This CDR3 spans 14 amino acids. CDR1 and CDR2 (germline): SGHAT, FQNNGV. The CDR3 loop is CASSSSGRRNEQFF. CDR3 bases: TGTGCCAGCAGCTCGAGCGGGAGACGCAATGAGCAGTTCTTC.

The table lists this clonotype with many counts. The chain carries TRBV2 and TRBJ2-2; 10 positions match TRBD2. This CDR3 spans 15 amino acids. With 3 bases clipped from V and 4 bases from J, the junction kept 2 bases outside the gene matches. Germline V gene sequence: CDR1 SNHLY, CDR2 FYNNEI. As DNA, the CDR3 is TGTGCCAGCAGTGAGCTAGCGGGAGTCACCGGGGAGCTGTTTTTT. Encoded protein: CASSELAGVTGELFF.

Many counts were recorded for this clonotype. The chain employs TRBV28 and TRBJ2-6; 8 bases fit TRBD1. The CDR3 has 18 residues. The germline V gene has CDR1 MDHEN and CDR2 SYDVKM. Trimming took 6 bases from V and 1 from J; bases not matched to a gene: 11. CDR3: CASSFTGGPFSGANVLTF. CDR3 in DNA: TGTGCCAGCAGCTTCACAGGGGGACCTTTTTCTGGGGCCAACGTCCTGACTTTC.

This chain uses TRBV20-1 with TRBJ2-5; D remains ambiguous. This CDR3 comprises 14 residues. Germline values: CDR1 DFQATT, CDR2 SNEGSKA (reference sequence). Trimming left V 1 base short and J 5 bases short, with 14 bases between. CDR3 region: CSARGTTPGETQYF. For the CDR3, the DNA is TGCAGTGCTAGAGGTACCACCCCTGGGGAGACCCAGTACTTC.

As concerns this clonotype: A read error may explain this, as a much larger clone is one base away. V gene TRBV6-5 combines with J gene TRBJ1-2; D remains ambiguous. CDR1 and CDR2 (germline): MNHEY, SVGAGI. Trimming shortened V by 2 bases and J by 4 bases, and 11 bases separated the two germline ends. This CDR3 is built from 14 residues. The CDR3 coding sequence is TGTGCCAGCAGTTACATCCCCCGGTTCTATGGCTACACCTTC. It yields the protein CASSYIPRFYGYTF.

This clonotype occurred many times. CDR3 region: CAWSAPGSGFRETQYF. The CDR3 nucleotides are TGTGCCTGGAGTGCCCCAGGGTCAGGCTTTAGAGAGACCCAGTACTTC. This sequence joins TRBV30 and TRBJ2-5, with a weak D call TRBD1 (5 bases). Trimming took off 1 base at V and 4 bases at J, with 19 bases between the two ends. The CDR3 spans 16 residues. Germline CDR1 reads GTSNPN; CDR2 reads SVGIG (reference sequence). Based on the CDR3 plus reference TRBV30 and TRBJ2-5, the full variable domain is SQTIHQWPATLVQPVGSPLSLECTVEGTSNPNLYWYRQAAGRGLQLLFYSVGIGQISSEVPQNLSASRPQDRQFILSSKKLLLSDSGFYLCAWSAPGSGFRETQYFGPGTRLLVL.

At least ten counts were recorded for this clonotype. This chain connects TRBV28 to TRBJ1-2; D is unresolved. This CDR3 has 16 residues. V lost 6 bases to trimming and J lost 6 bases, with 23 bases between them. Germline CDR1 reads MDHEN; CDR2 reads SYDVKM. CDR3 sequence (DNA): TGTGCCAGCAGCGTGCGGGGTGGGGAAAGTTTTAATGGCTACACCTTC. It codes for CASSVRGGESFNGYTF.

The sample holds a few counts of this clonotype. V gene TRBV15 combines with J gene TRBJ2-3; 9 nucleotides line up with TRBD2. J was trimmed by 2 bases and V by 1 base; bases with no gene match: 1. From germline, CDR1 is LNHNV and CDR2 YYDKDF (reference sequence). This CDR3 contains 15 residues. The CDR3 reads CATSRGLAVTDTQYF. Here the CDR3 DNA reads TGTGCCACCAGCAGAGGACTAGCGGTCACAGATACGCAGTATTTT. The variable domain in full, with the rest retrieved from reference TRBV15 and TRBJ2-3, is DAMVIQNPRYQVTQFGKPVTLSCSQTLNHNVMYWYQQKSSQAPKLLFHYYDKDFNNEADTPDNFQSRRPNTSFCFLDIRSPGLGDTAMYLCATSRGLAVTDTQYFGPGTRLTVL.

This clonotype was picked up many times. This chain connects TRBV30 to TRBJ2-2, with TRBD2 as a possible D gene (6 bases). V lost 4 bases to trimming and J lost 8 bases, with 14 bases between them. Germline V gives CDR1 GTSNPN, CDR2 SVGIG (reference sequence). The CDR3 has 13 residues. The CDR3 loop is CAWTASRGGELFF. The CDR3 DNA reads TGTGCCTGGACGGCTAGCCGGGGGGGGGAGCTGTTTTTT.

This clonotype was detected ten times or more. CDR3 amino acids: CASSDPSGTIQETQYF. For the CDR3, the DNA is TGCGCCAGCAGCGATCCTAGCGGGACAATCCAAGAGACCCAGTACTTC. The V and J genes are TRBV5-1 and TRBJ2-5; 9 positions agree with TRBD2. Trimming cost V 4 bases and J 1 base; bases outside gene matches: 8. The CDR3 has 16 residues. Germline V gives CDR1 SGHRS, CDR2 YFSETQ.

Ten or more counts support this clonotype. This rearrangement joins TRBV5-1 to TRBJ1-4, with 10 bases that match TRBD1. The ends lost 8 bases at V and 0 bases at J; junction bases unmatched: 10. Germline V gene lookup returns CDR1 SGHRS and CDR2 YFSETQ. This CDR3 contains 17 residues. The CDR3 reads CASRQGASAATNEKLFF. For the CDR3, the DNA is TGCGCCAGTAGACAGGGGGCATCGGCCGCAACTAATGAAAAACTGTTTTTT.

This clonotype was recorded a few times. The V call is TRBV7-8, the J call TRBJ2-1; D gene unclear. The CDR3 is 15 residues long. V was cut by 5 bases and J by 1 base, with 12 bases left in between. Germline V gene lookup returns CDR1 SGHVS and CDR2 FQNEAQ. DNA of the CDR3: TGTGCCAGCAGCCTAGTGGATAGTTCCTACAATGAGCAGTTCTTC. Its translation: CASSLVDSSYNEQFF.

In this sample, this clonotype turned up many times. The chain has TRBV7-2 and TRBJ1-1, with D tentatively TRBD1 (6 bases). Trimming removed 0 bases at V and 11 bases at J, with 13 bases between. The CDR3 consists of 13 residues. The germline V gene encodes CDR1 SGHTA and CDR2 FQGNSA. The DNA of the CDR3 is TGTGCCAGCAGCTTAGCTCGCCAGGGGAGTGCTTTCTTT. Protein sequence: CASSLARQGSAFF.

This clonotype was found many times. This chain links TRBV12-3 or TRBV12-4 with TRBJ2-7; D remains unclear. The CDR3 has 13 amino acids. Trimming took off 1 base at V and 0 bases at J, with 4 bases between the two ends. CDR3 in amino acids: CASSLEGSYEQYF. For the CDR3, the DNA is TGTGCCAGCAGTTTAGAAGGCTCCTACGAGCAGTACTTC.

This clonotype was seen a single time. V usage is TRBV2 and J usage is TRBJ2-5; D is uncertain. CDR1 is SNHLY, CDR2 FYNNEI, per germline. The CDR3 extends over 13 amino acids. V lost 7 bases and J 4 bases, leaving 13 bases between the germline ends. The CDR3 here is CASNVGALETQYF. Written as DNA, the CDR3 is TGTGCCAGCAACGTAGGTGCCCTAGAGACCCAGTACTTC.

V is TRBV5-5 and J is TRBJ2-7; maybe TRBD1 (6 bases). V was clipped by 7 bases and J by 2 bases, with 13 bases between them. The CDR3 contains 13 residues. Germline assignment: CDR1 SGHKS and CDR2 YYEKEE (reference sequence). The CDR3 reads CASGRGGTYEQYF. The DNA for the CDR3 is TGTGCCAGCGGCCGAGGGGGAACCTACGAGCAGTACTTC.

This clonotype was counted ten times or more. The chain couples TRBV20-1 to TRBJ2-2, with TRBD2 matching over 7 bases. The V segment lost 2 bases and the J segment 4 bases; nucleotides outside the gene matches: 13. Germline CDR1 reads DFQATT; CDR2 reads SNEGSKA (reference sequence). There are 17 residues in the CDR3. CDR3 nucleotides: TGCAGTGCTAGACCGTCGCTGGGCGGGAGCATCACCGGGGAGCTGTTTTTT. It yields the protein CSARPSLGGSITGELFF.

This clonotype was recorded many times. The chain uses TRBV3-1 and TRBJ1-4; 8 nucleotides agree with TRBD1. The junction had 3 bases not matched to a gene; V was cut back by 1 base and J by 8 bases. The CDR3 loop spans 14 amino acids. In germline, CDR1 is LGHDT, CDR2 YNNKEL (reference sequence). In DNA, the CDR3 is TGTGCCAGCAGCCAAGGGACAGGGAACGAAAAACTGTTTTTT. This codes for CASSQGTGNEKLFF.

The chain combines TRBV20-1 with TRBJ2-6; D gene ambiguous. Germline V gene lookup returns CDR1 DFQATT and CDR2 SNEGSKA (reference sequence). CDR3 size: 14 residues. Trimming cost V 0 bases and J 1 base, with 4 bases left between them. The CDR3 spells CSARDKSGANVLTF. The CDR3 coding sequence is TGCAGTGCTAGAGATAAATCTGGGGCCAACGTCCTGACTTTC.

The chain employs TRBV7-9 and TRBJ2-7, with 12 bases aligning to TRBD2. CDR1 is SEHNR and CDR2 is FQNEAQ in the germline V gene (reference sequence). Unmatched junction bases numbered 13, after V lost 6 bases and J lost 7 bases. This CDR3 contains 16 residues. In DNA, the CDR3 is TGTGCCAGCAGAGTGGGACTAGCGGGTTATGCTTTAGAGCAGTACTTC. It codes for CASRVGLAGYALEQYF.

This clonotype was observed at least ten times. DNA of the CDR3: TGTGCCAGCAGCATACAGGGAACCCTAAGCACAGATACGCAGTATTTT. Residues: CASSIQGTLSTDTQYF. V gene TRBV11-3 combines with J gene TRBJ2-3; D may be TRBD1 (6 bases). The V end lost 5 bases, the J end lost 0 bases, and 15 bases lay between the germline ends. The CDR3 is 16 residues long. Germline assignment: CDR1 SGHNT and CDR2 YENEEA.

This sequence joins TRBV20-1 and TRBJ1-2, with no clear D. Germline lookup yields CDR1 DFQATT and CDR2 SNEGSKA (reference sequence). The V gene lost 3 bases and the J gene lost 2 bases, with 4 bases spanning the gap. This CDR3 has 11 residues. CDR3 bases: TGCAGTGCTAGGGTGAACTATGGCTACACCTTC. Protein sequence: CSARVNYGYTF.

This clonotype was counted ten times or more. J is TRBJ2-2 and V is TRBV12-3 or TRBV12-4; the match to TRBD1 covers 8 bases. This CDR3 comprises 15 residues. The trim removed 5 bases at V and 1 base at J, leaving 3 bases unmatched. CDR3 nucleotides: TGTGCCAGCAGTGCCGACAGGGGGAACACCGGGGAGCTGTTTTTT. It encodes CASSADRGNTGELFF.

This clonotype was observed at least ten times. The chain has TRBV5-1 and TRBJ1-6; the match to TRBD1 covers 7 bases. There are 15 residues in the CDR3. V lost 4 bases, J lost 6 bases, and 7 bases stayed unmatched. CDR1 and CDR2 from the germline V gene are SGHRS and YFSETQ. The CDR3, as DNA: TGCGCCAGCAGCGCACAGGGGCTTGGTAATTCACCCCTCCACTTT. The encoded protein is CASSAQGLGNSPLHF.

This chain uses TRBV28 with TRBJ1-2; perhaps TRBD1 as D (5 bases). The CDR3 totals 14 residues. Germline V gives CDR1 MDHEN, CDR2 SYDVKM. With 3 bases removed from V and 8 bases from J, the gap between germline ends came to 16 bases. This chain's CDR3 is CASSFGATYGGYTF. The CDR3 DNA is TGTGCCAGCAGTTTTGGGGCTACTTATGGAGGCTACACCTTC.

The table lists this clonotype with a few counts. This sequence joins TRBV29-1 and TRBJ1-5, with 8 positions matching TRBD1. The germline V gene encodes CDR1 SQVTM and CDR2 ANQGSEA. V shed 4 bases, J shed 3 bases, and the junction held 2 bases outside the gene matches. CDR3 size: 13 residues. The chain's CDR3 is CSVGQGTNQPQHF. The CDR3 DNA sequence: TGCAGCGTTGGACAGGGGACCAATCAGCCCCAGCATTTT.